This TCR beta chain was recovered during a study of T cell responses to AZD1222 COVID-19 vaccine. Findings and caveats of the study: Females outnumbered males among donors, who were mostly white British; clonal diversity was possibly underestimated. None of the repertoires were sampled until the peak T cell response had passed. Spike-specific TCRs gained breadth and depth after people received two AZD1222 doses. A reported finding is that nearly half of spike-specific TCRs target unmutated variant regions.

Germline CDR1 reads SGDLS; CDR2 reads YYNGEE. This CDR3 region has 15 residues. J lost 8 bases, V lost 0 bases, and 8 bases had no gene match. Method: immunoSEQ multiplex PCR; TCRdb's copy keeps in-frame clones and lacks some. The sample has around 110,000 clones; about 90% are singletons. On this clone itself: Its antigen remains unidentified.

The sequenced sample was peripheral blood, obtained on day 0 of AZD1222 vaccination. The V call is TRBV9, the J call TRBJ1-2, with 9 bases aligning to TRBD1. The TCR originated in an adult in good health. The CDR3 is CASSVAMGQGGGYTF. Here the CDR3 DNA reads TGTGCCAGCAGCGTAGCTATGGGACAGGGAGGCGGCTACACCTTC.